Listed here is a single T cell receptor beta chain. The data are from a study of cytomegalovirus exposure and HLA in healthy donors. The V gene's germline CDR1 is MDHEN and CDR2 SYDVKM. Trimming stripped 3 bases from V and 7 bases from J, with 21 bases between. CDR3 length: 16 residues. The PCR used 60 Vbeta and 13 Jbeta primers. TCRdb keeps only in-frame clones here, not all; method: immunoSEQ multiplex PCR. Among over 45,000 clones listed, 65% to 85% were seen once. The sample consisted of PBMCs. The clonotype originates from a boy aged 10-17 years in good health and CMV-seropositive. The V and J genes are TRBV28 and TRBJ1-2, with no clear D. The CDR3 bases are TGTGCCAGCAGTTTCCTCCCCCGCCGTAGCCGGGTTGGCTACACCTTC. Its protein is CASSFLPRRSRVGYTF.